The rows below give T cell receptor beta chains drawn from one sample of a study of CD8+ T cells in alopecia areata. The repertoire was sequenced with immunoSEQ multiplex PCR; TCRdb's copy has only in-frame clones and lacks some. The sample includes 120,000 or so clones, 40% to 55% seen only once; the top ten take about 10%. Sequencing used NKG2D-low CD8+ T cells sorted from blood. The receptors shown here come from a human donor with alopecia areata. CDR3s include the opening cysteine and the closing phenylalanine or tryptophan. The D gene is left open where the match is weak. Some rows mark clone size as missing; the rest say once, few, many or name a class of expanded clone.

>.|TRBD2|TRBJ2-3|15|TRBV6-6
TGTGCCAGCAGTTACGGGGTAGCGGGACCAGATACGCAGTATTTT
CASSYGVAGPDTQYF
>.|TRBD1|TRBJ2-2|14|TRBV6-5
TGTGCCAGCACCCTGACAGGGGGGGCCGGGGAGCTGTTTTTT
CASTLTGGAGELFF
>.|.|TRBJ2-6|13|TRBV27
TGTGCCAGCAGGGGCTCTGGGGCCAACGTCCTGACTTTC
CASRGSGANVLTF
>few|.|TRBJ2-1|16|TRBV18
TGTGCCAGCTCACCACCCCGGGACCACTCCTACAATGAGCAGTTCTTC
CASSPPRDHSYNEQFF
>.|.|TRBJ2-7|15|TRBV7-3
TGTGCCAGCAGCTTACTCCCAGGGGTGGACCACGAGCAGTACTTC
CASSLLPGVDHEQYF
>few|.|TRBJ1-1|14|TRBV29-1
TGCAGCGTTGAAGAACCCGGGGCCCACACTGAAGCTTTCTTT
CSVEEPGAHTEAFF
>.|TRBD1|TRBJ2-5|16|TRBV29-1
TGCAGCGTTGAAGACCTACCGGGACAGGTTGAAGAGACCCAGTACTTC
CSVEDLPGQVEETQYF
>.|TRBD1|TRBJ2-5|12|TRBV25-1
TGTGCCATCGAGGGAGGACAGGGCCTCTGGTACTTC
CAIEGGQGLWYF
>.|.|TRBJ2-3|13|TRBV29-1
TGCAGCTCCCCGGGGGAGATCACAGATACGCAGTATTTT
CSSPGEITDTQYF
>few|TRBD1|TRBJ2-5|17|TRBV5-1
TGCGCCAGCAGCTTGTTTGGGTCGACAGGGCGGCAAGAGACCCAGTACTTC
CASSLFGSTGRQETQYF
>few|.|TRBJ2-7|11|TRBV2
TGTGCCAGCAGCCATCGGGGACTGGCGTACTTC
CASSHRGLAYF
>.|.|TRBJ2-3|12|TRBV28
TGTGCCAGCAGTTTAGAGGCGGATACGCAGTATTTT
CASSLEADTQYF
>few|.|TRBJ1-2|12|TRBV29-1
TGCAGCGTTGTCCCGTTACACTATGGCTACACCTTC
CSVVPLHYGYTF
>.|.|TRBJ2-1|15|TRBV29-1
TGCAGCGCTCCTCCAGACCGGAGCTCCTACAATGAGCAGTTCTTC
CSAPPDRSSYNEQFF
>.|TRBD1|TRBJ2-7|13|TRBV30
TGTGCCTGGGCCCTGACAGGGGATGAAGAGCAGTACTTC
CAWALTGDEEQYF
>.|.|TRBJ2-1|15|TRBV23-1
TGCGCCAGCACCAAGCGAAAAAGCTCCTACAATGAGCAGTTCTTC
CASTKRKSSYNEQFF
>few|.|TRBJ2-7|14|TRBV29-1
TGCAGCGTTGTTCGGACTCGAAGCTCCTACGAGCAGTACTTC
CSVVRTRSSYEQYF
>.|TRBD2|TRBJ2-7|16|TRBV29-1
TGCAGCGTTGAGGGGGCTGGGGAGCGGGAGTCCTACGAGCAGTACTTC
CSVEGAGERESYEQYF
>.|.|TRBJ2-5|14|TRBV4-1
TGCGCCAGCAGCTATGCAGAATTACAAGAGACCCAGTACTTC
CASSYAELQETQYF
>.|.|TRBJ2-5|12|TRBV29-1
TGCAGCGTTGTCGGGCGGGAAGAGACCCAGTACTTC
CSVVGREETQYF
>few|.|TRBJ2-2|12|TRBV29-1
TGCAGCGTTGCAAAGGGTAGCGGGGAGCTGTTTTTT
CSVAKGSGELFF
>.|.|TRBJ2-5|17|TRBV27
TGTGCCAGCAGTTCTTTTAGGGGGGGAGAGCTCCAAGAGACCCAGTACTTC
CASSSFRGGELQETQYF
>.|.|TRBJ2-7|12|TRBV29-1
TGCAGCGTTGATGGTGGGGTCTACGAGCAGTACTTC
CSVDGGVYEQYF
>.|.|TRBJ1-4|15|TRBV2
TGTGCCAGCGGGGAAGGTAGTAGTACTAATGAAAAACTGTTTTTT
CASGEGSSTNEKLFF
>.|TRBD2|TRBJ2-3|14|TRBV29-1
TGCAGCGTTGAACTAGCGGGACGCACAGATACGCAGTATTTT
CSVELAGRTDTQYF
>.|.|TRBJ2-7|11|TRBV25-1
TGTGCCAACGACCCCCTCTACGAGCAGTACTTC
CANDPLYEQYF
>few|.|TRBJ1-1|11|TRBV29-1
TGCAGCGTTGATGGGGGAACTGAAGCTTTCTTT
CSVDGGTEAFF
>few|.|TRBJ2-1|12|TRBV9
TGTGCCAGCAGCTGGGAGGGGGATGAGCAGTTCTTC
CASSWEGDEQFF
>.|TRBD2|TRBJ2-5|14|TRBV7-9
TGTGCCAGCGAGCTAGCGGGAAGGGAAGAGACCCAGTACTTC
CASELAGREETQYF
>few|.|TRBJ1-2|12|TRBV7-9
TGTGCCAGCAGCTTGGGGGCTTTTGGCTACACCTTC
CASSLGAFGYTF
>few|.|TRBJ1-5|12|TRBV19
TGTGCCAGTAGGGGGCTTGATCAGCCCCAGCATTTT
CASRGLDQPQHF
>.|TRBD2|TRBJ2-2|13|TRBV7-2
TGTGCCACCCCTGGCGGGAGCCCCGGGGAGCTGTTTTTT
CATPGGSPGELFF
>few|.|TRBJ2-3|14|TRBV19
TGTGCCAGTACGGCGGAGTGGGGCACAGATACGCAGTATTTT
CASTAEWGTDTQYF
>.|TRBD1|TRBJ2-7|13|TRBV7-6
TGTGCCAGCAGCCACAGGGGTCGGCGCGAGCAGTACTTC
CASSHRGRREQYF
>.|.|TRBJ2-2|12|TRBV29-1
TGCAGCGTAGGTAGTGGCACCGGGGAGCTGTTTTTT
CSVGSGTGELFF
>.|TRBD1|TRBJ1-2|16|TRBV29-1
TGCAGCGATGACAGTCCTATCGGGGACAGAGACTATGGCTACACCTTC
CSDDSPIGDRDYGYTF
>few|TRBD2|TRBJ2-2|16|TRBV28
TGTGCCAGCAGGCCAGTCCTAGCGGGAGTGCCCGGGGAGCTGTTTTTT
CASRPVLAGVPGELFF
>.|.|TRBJ2-5|12|TRBV29-1
TGCAGCGTTGAGGGGCTTGAAGAGACCCAGTACTTC
CSVEGLEETQYF
>few|.|TRBJ2-3|12|TRBV28
TGTGCCAGCAGTTTCCCCACAGATACGCAGTATTTT
CASSFPTDTQYF
>.|.|TRBJ2-7|13|TRBV29-1
TGCAGCGTTGAAGAGACAATTGGTCCCGAGCAGTACTTC
CSVEETIGPEQYF
>few|.|TRBJ1-4|17|TRBV28
TGTGCCAGCAGTTTTATGGGCCCTGGCCCAACTAATGAAAAACTGTTTTTT
CASSFMGPGPTNEKLFF
>.|TRBD1|TRBJ2-7|14|TRBV6-5
TGTGCCAGCAGTACCTGGACAGGGGAGTACGAGCAGTACTTC
CASSTWTGEYEQYF
>.|.|TRBJ2-5|12|TRBV25-1
TGTGCCAGCAGTGCCGGAGGGGAGACCCAGTACTTC
CASSAGGETQYF
>.|TRBD1|TRBJ2-1|14|TRBV30
TGTGCCTGGAGTAGAGACAGGGGTTTCAATGAGCAGTTCTTC
CAWSRDRGFNEQFF